The source of this TCR beta chain is a study of neurological immune-mediated disorders. The cDNA was generated by 5'RACE with 10-nucleotide random UMIs. One entry per CDR3 protein, called by TCRdb with MiXCR from the 5' RACE reads. The sample lists roughly 100,000 distinct CDR3 sequences, 10% to 12% occurring once. Looked up from germline, CDR1 is SEHNR and CDR2 is FQNEAQ (reference sequence). CDR3 length: 16 amino acids. As to time point: longitudinal time-point 3. In regard to this clonotype: A much larger clone is a single base away; this may be a read error.

The source material was PBMCs. The sequence was obtained from a female donor with HTLV-1-associated myelopathy (HAM/TSP). The gene calls are TRBV7-9 and TRBJ2-1, with a possible D match to TRBD2 (5 bases). The chain's CDR3 is CAISLASQGSYNEQFF. Written as DNA, the CDR3 is TGTGCCATCAGCTTAGCGTCACAAGGCTCCTACAATGAGCAGTTCTTC.